Each of the 28 T cell receptor beta chains below was sequenced from the same sample in a study of CD8 T cells in ankylosing spondylitis. TCRdb analysed the 5' RACE reads with MiXCR anew, one entry per CDR3 protein. The top ten hold about 8.3% of the sample, which has fewer than 200,000 distinct CDR3 sequences, 15% to 20% seen once. Specimen: blood, either unsorted or a sorted T cell fraction (not recorded which). Source of these receptors: a male donor with ankylosing spondylitis or in good health (not recorded which).

The rearrangement uses TRBV29-1 and TRBJ1-2; 8 nucleotides agree with TRBD1. Germline V CDR1 and CDR2: SQVTM, ANQGSEA. The CDR3 has 12 amino acids. V was clipped by 7 bases and J by 6 bases; unmatched bases: 7. The CDR3 region has the DNA TGCAGCGGTAGCAGGGGGCTCGATGGCTACACCTTC. Its protein is CSGSRGLDGYTF.

This rearrangement joins TRBV28 to TRBJ2-3; D might be TRBD2 (6 bases). The germline CDR1 and CDR2 sequences are MDHEN and SYDVKM. The CDR3 has 15 amino acids. Trimming removed 3 bases from V and 3 bases from J, with 13 bases in between. The CDR3: CASSFRESATDTQYF. In nucleotides, the CDR3 is TGTGCCAGCAGTTTCCGGGAGAGTGCGACAGATACGCAGTATTTT.

This clonotype was seen many times. The rearrangement joins TRBV28 to TRBJ2-7; 7 bases line up with TRBD1. Trimming at V came to 7 bases and at J to 3 bases, leaving 18 bases not matched to a gene. The CDR3 spans 17 residues. CDR1 and CDR2 (germline): MDHEN, SYDVKM. CDR3 coding DNA: TGTGCCAGCACCACCGTCGTCTCAGGGGGTATTTACTACGAGCAGTACTTC. Translation gives CASTTVVSGGIYYEQYF.

This clonotype was counted only a few times. The rearrangement uses TRBV7-9 and TRBJ1-1; 9 bases are a match to TRBD1. CDR3 length equals 17 residues. CDR1 and CDR2 from the germline V gene are SEHNR and FQNEAQ (reference sequence). Unmatched junction bases numbered 7, after V lost 0 bases and J lost 2 bases. CDR3 bases: TGTGCCAGCAGCTTAGCGCGGACAGGGGACCTAAACACTGAAGCTTTCTTT. Translation: CASSLARTGDLNTEAFF.

Many counts were recorded for this clonotype. The chain employs TRBV5-1 and TRBJ1-1; D remains unclear. CDR3 length equals 13 residues. Per the germline V gene, CDR1 is SGHRS and CDR2 is YFSETQ. With 0 bases removed from V and 1 base from J, the gap between germline ends came to 4 bases. CDR3 in amino acids: CASSLEGNTEAFF. The CDR3 coding sequence is TGCGCCAGCAGCTTGGAGGGGAACACTGAAGCTTTCTTT.

This clonotype was seen many times. The chain recombines TRBV4-2 with TRBJ2-2; 7 bases map to TRBD1. CDR3 length: 16 residues. Germline CDR1 is LGHNA and CDR2 is YNFKEQ. The trim removed 1 base at V and 8 bases at J, leaving 10 bases unmatched. The CDR3 loop reads CASSQGFDRESGELFF. CDR3 nucleotides: TGTGCCAGCAGCCAAGGTTTTGACAGGGAGTCGGGGGAGCTGTTTTTT.

Ten or more counts support this clonotype. The genes are TRBV7-8 and TRBJ2-2, with TRBD2 matching over 9 bases. J gave up 7 bases and V 1 base, and 4 bases lay outside the gene matches. The CDR3 runs 15 residues. CDR1 SGHVS and CDR2 FQNEAQ come from the germline V gene. DNA for the CDR3: TGTGCCAGCAGCTTAGTCGGCGGGAGGGACGGGGAGCTGTTTTTT. This encodes CASSLVGGRDGELFF.

The V call is TRBV28, the J call TRBJ2-1, with 8 bases matching TRBD1. Germline CDR1 MDHEN, CDR2 SYDVKM. Trimming at V came to 4 bases and at J to 5 bases, leaving 10 bases not matched to a gene. The CDR3 runs 16 residues. CDR3 bases: TGTGCCAGCAGTTCCGCCCCGGGACAGGAGAACAATGAGCAGTTCTTC. Translated, it gives CASSSAPGQENNEQFF.

This clonotype was detected ten times or more. The rearrangement links TRBV14 to TRBJ1-4; D is unclear. V lost 3 bases to trimming and J lost 5 bases, with 10 bases between them. The CDR3 totals 14 residues. Germline lookup yields CDR1 SGHDN and CDR2 FVKESK. Here the CDR3 DNA reads TGTGCCAGCAGCCACTCGGGAAAAAATGAAAAACTGTTTTTT. It encodes CASSHSGKNEKLFF.

As concerns this clonotype: This may stem from a read error, because a much larger clone lies one nucleotide away. The V call is TRBV29-1, the J call TRBJ2-7, with 8 bases aligning to TRBD2. CDR3 length equals 14 residues. Germline loops: CDR1 SQVTM, CDR2 ANQGSEA. CDR3 sequence (DNA): TGCGGCGTTGACGGGCTAGCGGGTTCCTACGAGCAGTACTTC. Translating it yields CGVDGLAGSYEQYF.

This clonotype has more than one count but fewer than ten. The rearrangement joins TRBV10-1 to TRBJ2-5, with D maybe TRBD2 (5 bases). Germline CDR1 is WNHNN and CDR2 is SYGVQD (reference sequence). The V end was cut by 0 bases, the J end by 5 bases, with 13 bases between. The CDR3 runs 15 residues. The CDR3 reads CASSESDRKRETQYF. In DNA, the CDR3 is TGCGCCAGCAGTGAGTCGGACCGAAAGCGGGAGACCCAGTACTTC.

This clonotype was counted many times. The chain joins TRBV29-1 to TRBJ2-3, with 13 bases that match TRBD2. The CDR3 is made up of 15 amino acids. Germline-derived CDR1 and CDR2 are SQVTM and ANQGSEA. The ends lost 7 bases at V and 6 bases at J; junction bases unmatched: 10. The CDR3 bases are TGCAGCGGCCTACTAGCGGGAGGGCCGTGGGATACGCAGTATTTT. Amino acids: CSGLLAGGPWDTQYF.

This clonotype was seen many times. The chain couples TRBV5-1 to TRBJ2-1; tentatively, D is TRBD1 or TRBD2 (5 bases each). V was clipped by 4 bases and J by 10 bases, with 21 bases between them. The V gene's germline CDR1 is SGHRS and CDR2 YFSETQ. The CDR3 spans 15 residues. The CDR3 region is CASSAKTGAPIEQFF. In nucleotides, the CDR3 is TGCGCCAGCAGCGCCAAAACCGGGGCCCCAATCGAGCAGTTCTTC.

This clonotype was recorded at least ten times. The J gene is TRBJ1-2, the V gene TRBV20-1; D possibly corresponds to TRBD1 (5 bases). Germline lookup yields CDR1 DFQATT and CDR2 SNEGSKA (reference sequence). Trimming stripped 1 base from V and 0 bases from J, with 9 bases between. The CDR3 loop spans 14 amino acids. The CDR3 sequence is CSARVREANYGYTF. The CDR3 bases are TGCAGTGCTAGAGTCAGGGAAGCTAACTATGGCTACACCTTC.

In this sample, this clonotype turned up many times. The gene calls are TRBV9 and TRBJ2-7; tentatively, D is TRBD2 (6 bases). The length of the CDR3 is 15 residues. Germline V gives CDR1 SGDLS, CDR2 YYNGEE. V lost 0 bases to trimming and J lost 1 base, with 11 bases between them. CDR3 coding DNA: TGTGCCAGCAGCGTAGAAGGGACTCTTTCCTACGAGCAGTACTTC. This encodes CASSVEGTLSYEQYF. The variable domain in full, completed from reference TRBV9 and TRBJ2-7, reads DSGVTQTPKHLITATGQRVTLRCSPRSGDLSVYWYQQSLDQGLQFLIQYYNGEERAKGNILERFSAQQFPDLHSELNLSSLELGDSALYFCASSVEGTLSYEQYFGPGTRLTVT.

This clonotype was detected many times. The chain recombines TRBV5-1 with TRBJ1-4, with a tentative D call TRBD1 (5 bases). The CDR3 spans 15 residues. The germline CDR1 and CDR2 sequences are SGHRS and YFSETQ. With 4 bases removed from V and 0 bases from J, the gap between germline ends came to 10 bases. Here the CDR3 reads CASSQGGSTNEKLFF. CDR3 in DNA: TGCGCCAGCAGCCAGGGAGGATCAACTAATGAAAAACTGTTTTTT.

This clonotype was seen only once. The rearrangement links TRBV20-1 to TRBJ2-7; 7 positions agree with TRBD1. Unmatched junction bases numbered 7, after V lost 3 bases and J lost 5 bases. The germline gives CDR1 DFQATT, CDR2 SNEGSKA (reference sequence). The CDR3 runs to 13 residues. CDR3 sequence (DNA): TGCAGTGCTAGTCACAGGGGAACGAACGAGCAGTACTTC. This translates into CSASHRGTNEQYF.

This clonotype was seen more than once but under ten times. The chain combines TRBV7-9 with TRBJ2-3; TRBD2 agrees at 8 bases. Looked up from germline, CDR1 is SEHNR and CDR2 is FQNEAQ (reference sequence). The V and J ends lost 3 bases and 6 bases, in that order; junction bases with no gene match: 8. This CDR3 comprises 15 residues. This CDR3 is CASSFASGSGDTQYF. The CDR3 DNA reads as TGTGCCAGCAGCTTCGCCAGCGGGAGTGGGGATACGCAGTATTTT.

This clonotype was seen ten or more times. This chain connects TRBV5-1 to TRBJ2-7; D gene uncertain. V lost 4 bases and J lost 1, with 18 bases in between. Per the germline V gene, CDR1 is SGHRS and CDR2 is YFSETQ. This CDR3 contains 16 residues. For the CDR3, the DNA is TGCGCCAGCAGCAGGGCCCCGGGTTCCAAATCCTACGAGCAGTACTTC. Translation: CASSRAPGSKSYEQYF. Complete variable domain (other parts from reference TRBV5-1 and TRBJ2-7): KAGVTQTPRYLIKTRGQQVTLSCSPISGHRSVSWYQQTPGQGLQFLFEYFSETQRNKGNFPGRFSGRQFSNSRSEMNVSTLELGDSALYLCASSRAPGSKSYEQYFGPGTRLTVT.

This clonotype came up a few times. The V call is TRBV6-2 or TRBV6-3, the J call TRBJ2-3; no clear D. The CDR3 consists of 13 residues. V gave up 8 bases and J gave up 2 bases, with 11 bases separating them. Germline-derived CDR1 and CDR2 are MNHEY and SVGEGT. The CDR3 reads CASRVSLTDTQYF. DNA for the CDR3: TGTGCCAGCCGGGTCTCACTCACAGATACGCAGTATTTT.

Worth noting for this clonotype: This may be a read error: a much more frequent sequence differs by one nucleotide. CDR3 nucleotide sequence: TGCAGTGCCAAACCCGCTAGCGGAGAAGAGGCCCAGTACTTC. Translating it yields CSAKPASGEEAQYF. The genes are TRBV20-1 and TRBJ2-5, with 7 bases lining up with TRBD2. Germline loops: CDR1 DFQATT, CDR2 SNEGSKA (reference sequence). The CDR3 runs 14 residues.

This sequence joins TRBV28 and TRBJ1-2, with D possibly matching TRBD1 (6 bases). Germline CDR1 is MDHEN and CDR2 is SYDVKM. The V end lost 3 bases, the J end lost 0 bases, and 8 bases lay between the germline ends. The length of the CDR3 is 14 residues. DNA of the CDR3: TGTGCCAGCAGTTTGGGACAAACTAACTATGGCTACACCTTC. This codes for CASSLGQTNYGYTF.

This clonotype showed up many times. This chain uses TRBV29-1 with TRBJ2-3, with no clear D. There are 13 residues in the CDR3. Germline values: CDR1 SQVTM, CDR2 ANQGSEA. Trimming took 4 bases from V and 3 from J, leaving 11 bases between them. CDR3 coding DNA: TGCAGCGTTGTCCCCGACGTGACAGATACGCAGTATTTT. It specifies CSVVPDVTDTQYF.

This clonotype was counted a few times. This chain joins TRBV28 and TRBJ2-7; D remains ambiguous. Trimming left V 7 bases short and J 6 bases short, with 10 bases between. Germline V CDR1 and CDR2: MDHEN, SYDVKM. The CDR3 is made up of 11 amino acids. CDR3 sequence: CASNMASEQYF. The CDR3 DNA reads TGTGCCAGCAATATGGCCAGCGAGCAGTACTTC.

The chain is built from TRBV6-1 and TRBJ1-5; D unresolved. The CDR3 length is 18 residues. Looked up from germline, CDR1 is MNHNS and CDR2 is SASEGT. Trimming shortened V by 2 bases and J by 0 bases, and 17 bases separated the two germline ends. This CDR3 reads CASSEPTLSSTSNQPQHF. The CDR3 nucleotides are TGTGCCAGCAGTGAACCCACCCTAAGCTCGACTAGCAATCAGCCCCAGCATTTT.

This clonotype was counted many times. The rearrangement joins TRBV5-1 to TRBJ1-1, with D perhaps TRBD1 (6 bases). CDR1 SGHRS and CDR2 YFSETQ come from the germline V gene. V dropped 1 base and J dropped 1 base, with 11 bases sitting between them. This CDR3 is 15 amino acids long. CDR3 DNA sequence: TGCGCCAGCAGCTTGATACAGGGCAAGAACACTGAAGCTTTCTTT. This sequence encodes CASSLIQGKNTEAFF.

V gene TRBV29-1 combines with J gene TRBJ2-2, with TRBD2 identical over 9 bases. CDR3 length: 15 residues. Per germline, CDR1 SQVTM and CDR2 ANQGSEA. V lost 6 bases to trimming and J lost 4 bases; unmatched junction nucleotides: 9. This chain's CDR3 is CSVGSGSRATGELFF. Here the CDR3 DNA reads TGCAGCGTGGGTAGCGGGAGTAGGGCCACCGGGGAGCTGTTTTTT.

The chain couples TRBV10-1 to TRBJ2-3; D gene unclear. Germline values: CDR1 WNHNN, CDR2 SYGVQD (reference sequence). Trimming left V 3 bases short and J 2 bases short, with 9 bases between. This CDR3 has 14 amino acids. As DNA, the CDR3 is TGCGCCAGCAGTGACAGTAGTTTCACAGATACGCAGTATTTT. Translation gives CASSDSSFTDTQYF.